One sample yielded the 2 T cell receptor beta chains listed below, sequenced in a study of STAT5B mutations in CD4+ large granular lymphocyte leukemia (dated by TCRdb to about 2022). The library came from the immunoSEQ multiplex PCR assay. In TCRdb, the immuneACCESS table is reduced to in-frame sequences with V and J assigned. These tables do not hold every clone; where another copy was compared, an unresolved V gene accounts for under half, and the others remain unexplained. The sample has approximately 21,000 clones on record, more than 60% of them singletons. The ten largest clones take up 0.4% to 0.45% of the sample. The sequenced material came from CD4+ T cells from blood buffy coats. The receptors originated from a human donor in good health.

The rearrangement links TRBV4-3 to TRBJ1-1; no definite D call. The CDR3 is made up of 13 amino acids. Germline assignment: CDR1 LGHNA and CDR2 YSLEER. V lost 3 bases and J lost 1, with 6 bases in between. CDR3 nucleotides: TGCGCCAGCAGCCAGACATCGAACACTGAAGCTTTCTTT. Its translation is CASSQTSNTEAFF.

The CDR3: CASSLERWETQYF. CDR3 DNA: TGTGCCAGCAGCTTAGAACGGTGGGAGACCCAGTACTTC. The V gene is TRBV5-8, the J gene TRBJ2-5, with unresolved D. This CDR3 is 13 amino acids long. V shed 2 bases and J shed 5 bases, with 10 bases lying between them. Germline CDR1 and CDR2: SGHTS and YDEGEE.